One T cell receptor (beta chain) is described in this entry. The antigen is not known. This CDR3 spans 16 amino acids. V was trimmed by 3 bases and J by 0 bases, leaving 17 bases between them. Per germline, CDR1 DFQATT and CDR2 SNEGSKA (reference sequence). This sample stems from a study of glioma-infiltrating T cells. Using RNA template, CDR3s of TCR alpha and beta were amplified with iRepertoire arm-PCR. Tissue mRNA or PBMC total RNA, roughly 100-400 ng, went into one-step reverse transcription and amplification. TCRdb re-called the multiplex PCR reads through MiXCR, storing one row per CDR3 protein. The sample has about 380,000 distinct CDR3 sequences; roughly two fifths are singletons. Broader study findings: CDR3 overlap between tissue and blood was very small. Non-neoplastic patients had below-expected tissue-blood divergence, while all gliomas exceeded expectation. Patients with low tissue-blood divergence carried a signature set of shared blood CDR3 motifs.

This TCR derives from a human donor with low-grade glioma or glioblastoma, undergoing nonglioma brain surgery, or in good health (not recorded which). The sample consisted of glioma tissue, nonneoplastic brain tissue, or PBMCs (not recorded which). This sequence joins TRBV20-1 and TRBJ1-1; D is perhaps TRBD1 (5 bases). The CDR3 reads CSARSLSGQVNTEAFF. In nucleotides, the CDR3 is TGCAGTGCTAGGTCGTTATCGGGGCAGGTGAACACTGAAGCTTTCTTT.